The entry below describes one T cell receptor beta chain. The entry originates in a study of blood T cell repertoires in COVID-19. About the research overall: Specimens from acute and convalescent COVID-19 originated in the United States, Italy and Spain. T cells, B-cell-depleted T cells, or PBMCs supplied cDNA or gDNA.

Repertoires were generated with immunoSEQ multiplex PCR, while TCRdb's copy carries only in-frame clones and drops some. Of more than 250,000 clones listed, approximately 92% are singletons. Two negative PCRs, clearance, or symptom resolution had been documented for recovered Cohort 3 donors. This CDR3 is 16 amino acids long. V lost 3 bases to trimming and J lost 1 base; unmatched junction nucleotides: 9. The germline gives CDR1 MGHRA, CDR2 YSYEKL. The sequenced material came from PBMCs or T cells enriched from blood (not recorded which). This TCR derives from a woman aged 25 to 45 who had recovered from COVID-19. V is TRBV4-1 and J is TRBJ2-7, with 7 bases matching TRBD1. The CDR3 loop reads CASSHSVSGGSYEQYF. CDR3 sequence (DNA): TGCGCCAGCAGCCATTCCGTCTCAGGGGGATCCTACGAGCAGTACTTC.